The source of this T cell receptor beta chain is a study of T cell changes during pregnancy in multiple sclerosis. The V segment lost 5 bases and the J segment 5 bases; nucleotides outside the gene matches: 14. The CDR3 extends over 17 amino acids. Germline lookup yields CDR1 SGHTA and CDR2 FQGNSA. Clones were sequenced by immunoSEQ multiplex PCR, and TCRdb holds only the in-frame ones, with some missing. The sample carries 58,000 or so clones, 80% to 95% recorded once. The V and J genes are TRBV7-2 and TRBJ2-1; 8 bases align to TRBD1. This TCR derives from a female donor with multiple sclerosis, enrolled in a pregnancy study. The sequences come from peripheral blood, collected in the first trimester of pregnancy. CDR3 DNA sequence: TGTGCCAGCAGCGCCCACAGGGGGTCTATTTTAAACAATGAGCAGTTCTTC. Protein: CASSAHRGSILNNEQFF.